This T cell receptor beta chain was found in a study of T cell responses to AZD1222 COVID-19 vaccine. Study-wide results and limits: Compared with day 0, the breadth and depth of the Spike-specific TCR repertoire rose significantly after two doses of AZD1222.

Profiled with immunoSEQ multiplex PCR; TCRdb holds only in-frame clones, not every one. The table lists more than 75,000 clones, roughly nine tenths of them singletons. The CDR3 is 15 residues long. Germline CDR1 reads MDHEN; CDR2 reads SYDVKM. Germline trimming cut 2 bases from V and 7 bases from J; bases unmatched to any gene: 8. As regards this clone: Its antigen is unknown.

This sequence was found in an adult who received the AZD1222 COVID-19 vaccine. The material sequenced was peripheral blood, taken 28 days after the second AZD1222 dose. The chain carries TRBV28 and TRBJ1-1; the match to TRBD1 covers 9 bases. CDR3 bases: TGTGCCAGCAGTTTAGTCTTGGGGACAGGGCTTGAAGCTTTCTTT. Its translation is CASSLVLGTGLEAFF.